This is a list of T cell receptor beta chains from one sample in a study of radiation and T cells in renal cell carcinoma. The repertoire was sequenced with immunoSEQ multiplex PCR; TCRdb's copy has only in-frame clones and lacks some. The sample records about 59,000 clones, 60% to 85% being singletons. Sequencing was performed on blood, taken from a patient whose treatment included radiotherapy and nephrectomy. The receptors derive from a man aged 55 to 69 with renal cell carcinoma. The CDR3 runs from the conserved cysteine through the conserved F or W. D genes are given only for firm matches. Size tells how often a clone was seen (once, few, many) or the class of an expanded clone, and some rows leave it out.

J gene: TRBJ2-1
clone size: .
D gene: .
V gene: TRBV10-3
CDR3 protein: CAISGQGLPNNEQFF
CDR3 DNA: TGTGCCATCAGTGGACAGGGACTACCTAACAATGAGCAGTTCTTC

J gene: TRBJ1-2
clone size: .
D gene: .
V gene: TRBV5-1
CDR3 protein: CASSEAGANYGYTF
CDR3 DNA: TGCGCCAGCAGCGAAGCAGGAGCTAACTATGGCTACACCTTC

J gene: TRBJ1-1
clone size: few
D gene: .
V gene: TRBV6-5
CDR3 protein: CATQGDTEAFF
CDR3 DNA: TGTGCCACCCAGGGCGACACTGAAGCTTTCTTT

J gene: TRBJ1-2
clone size: .
D gene: .
V gene: TRBV10-3
CDR3 protein: CAIINPTFNYGYTF
CDR3 DNA: TGTGCCATCATAAACCCCACTTTTAACTATGGCTACACCTTC

J gene: TRBJ2-1
clone size: .
D gene: .
V gene: TRBV27
CDR3 protein: CASSLNRVINEQFF
CDR3 DNA: TGTGCCAGCAGCCTGAACAGGGTAATCAATGAGCAGTTCTTC

J gene: TRBJ2-1
clone size: few
D gene: .
V gene: TRBV30
CDR3 protein: CAWRTTGSRGEQFF
CDR3 DNA: TGTGCCTGGAGGACGACCGGGAGCAGAGGCGAGCAGTTCTTC

J gene: TRBJ1-1
clone size: .
D gene: .
V gene: TRBV19
CDR3 protein: CASSTRVGDTEAFF
CDR3 DNA: TGTGCCAGTAGTACCAGGGTTGGGGACACTGAAGCTTTCTTT

J gene: TRBJ1-1
clone size: .
D gene: TRBD1
V gene: TRBV15
CDR3 protein: CATSGRDRGWKTEAFF
CDR3 DNA: TGTGCCACCAGCGGACGCGACAGGGGGTGGAAAACTGAAGCTTTCTTT

J gene: TRBJ2-5
clone size: .
D gene: .
V gene: TRBV2
CDR3 protein: CASKSLGVQETQYF
CDR3 DNA: TGTGCCAGCAAGAGCTTAGGCGTACAAGAGACCCAGTACTTC

J gene: TRBJ1-1
clone size: .
D gene: .
V gene: TRBV5-1
CDR3 protein: CASSLNRVGFDTEAFF
CDR3 DNA: TGCGCCAGCAGCTTGAACAGGGTAGGGTTTGACACTGAAGCTTTCTTT

J gene: TRBJ1-6
clone size: .
D gene: .
V gene: TRBV5-5
CDR3 protein: CASRIGSSRVNNSPLHF
CDR3 DNA: TGTGCCAGCAGAATCGGGTCTTCAAGGGTGAATAATTCACCCCTCCACTTT

J gene: TRBJ2-3
clone size: .
D gene: TRBD2
V gene: TRBV11-3
CDR3 protein: CASSLGREGSDTQYF
CDR3 DNA: TGTGCCAGCAGCTTAGGGCGGGAGGGGTCCGATACGCAGTATTTT

J gene: TRBJ1-5
clone size: .
D gene: .
V gene: TRBV10-3
CDR3 protein: CAISESSAMTQHF
CDR3 DNA: TGTGCCATCAGTGAGTCGTCGGCGATGACCCAGCATTTT

J gene: TRBJ1-3
clone size: .
D gene: .
V gene: TRBV14
CDR3 protein: CASSQDAVSGNTIYF
CDR3 DNA: TGTGCCAGCAGCCAAGATGCGGTCTCTGGAAACACCATATATTTT

J gene: TRBJ1-1
clone size: .
D gene: TRBD1
V gene: TRBV10-3
CDR3 protein: CAISDPPRQGGTEAFF
CDR3 DNA: TGTGCCATCAGTGACCCACCACGACAGGGCGGCACTGAAGCTTTCTTT

J gene: TRBJ2-1
clone size: .
D gene: .
V gene: TRBV19
CDR3 protein: CASSLSAAVFPDRNEQFF
CDR3 DNA: TGTGCCAGTAGTCTTTCCGCGGCCGTTTTCCCGGATCGCAATGAGCAGTTCTTC

J gene: TRBJ2-5
clone size: once
D gene: .
V gene: TRBV9
CDR3 protein: CASSPPPGEVETQYF
CDR3 DNA: TGTGCCAGCAGCCCACCCCCCGGGGAGGTTGAGACCCAGTACTTC

J gene: TRBJ2-7
clone size: .
D gene: TRBD1
V gene: TRBV6-6
CDR3 protein: CASSRPRQGAQNEQYF
CDR3 DNA: TGTGCCAGCAGCCGTCCCCGACAGGGGGCGCAGAACGAGCAGTACTTC

J gene: TRBJ2-2
clone size: .
D gene: TRBD2
V gene: TRBV6-1
CDR3 protein: CASSPGTSGVGELFF
CDR3 DNA: TGTGCCAGCAGTCCCGGGACTAGCGGTGTAGGGGAGCTGTTTTTT

J gene: TRBJ1-1
clone size: .
D gene: .
V gene: TRBV19
CDR3 protein: CASSIKRTEAFF
CDR3 DNA: TGTGCCAGTAGTATAAAGAGGACTGAAGCTTTCTTT

J gene: TRBJ1-5
clone size: .
D gene: .
V gene: TRBV19
CDR3 protein: CASSMRGDSNQPQHF
CDR3 DNA: TGTGCCAGTAGTATGAGGGGGGATAGCAATCAGCCCCAGCATTTT

J gene: TRBJ2-1
clone size: .
D gene: .
V gene: TRBV9
CDR3 protein: CASSVVSSYNEQFF
CDR3 DNA: TGTGCCAGCAGCGTCGTTAGCTCCTACAATGAGCAGTTCTTC

J gene: TRBJ1-2
clone size: .
D gene: .
V gene: TRBV25-1
CDR3 protein: CASSESRKQLGYTF
CDR3 DNA: TGTGCCAGCAGTGAGTCCCGCAAGCAACTAGGCTACACCTTC

J gene: TRBJ1-2
clone size: .
D gene: .
V gene: TRBV6-1
CDR3 protein: CASSDFGVGYTF
CDR3 DNA: TGTGCCAGCAGTGATTTCGGGGTCGGCTACACCTTC

J gene: TRBJ2-1
clone size: .
D gene: .
V gene: TRBV29-1
CDR3 protein: CSVLTGEQFF
CDR3 DNA: TGCAGCGTTCTTACAGGGGAGCAGTTCTTC

J gene: TRBJ2-3
clone size: .
D gene: .
V gene: TRBV30
CDR3 protein: CAWDRDWDTQYF
CDR3 DNA: TGTGCCTGGGACCGAGACTGGGATACGCAGTATTTT

J gene: TRBJ2-5
clone size: .
D gene: TRBD2
V gene: TRBV28
CDR3 protein: CASNRRASGRFETQYF
CDR3 DNA: TGTGCCAGCAATAGGCGGGCTAGCGGGAGATTTGAGACCCAGTACTTC

J gene: TRBJ2-3
clone size: .
D gene: .
V gene: TRBV6-1
CDR3 protein: CASSVVGATDTQYF
CDR3 DNA: TGTGCCAGCAGTGTTGTGGGGGCCACAGATACGCAGTATTTT

J gene: TRBJ2-1
clone size: .
D gene: TRBD2
V gene: TRBV18
CDR3 protein: CASSLAGDSYNEQFF
CDR3 DNA: TGTGCCAGCTCCCTAGCGGGGGATTCCTACAATGAGCAGTTCTTC

J gene: TRBJ2-2
clone size: few
D gene: .
V gene: TRBV2
CDR3 protein: CASTPSGWNTGELFF
CDR3 DNA: TGTGCCAGCACGCCGAGCGGGTGGAACACCGGGGAGCTGTTTTTT

J gene: TRBJ1-6
clone size: once
D gene: TRBD1
V gene: TRBV6-5
CDR3 protein: CASQSTGNNSPLHF
CDR3 DNA: TGTGCCAGCCAATCGACAGGGAATAATTCACCCCTCCACTTT

J gene: TRBJ1-1
clone size: .
D gene: .
V gene: TRBV6-5
CDR3 protein: CASSGQQVNTEAFF
CDR3 DNA: TGTGCCAGCAGTGGACAGCAGGTGAACACTGAAGCTTTCTTT

J gene: TRBJ2-1
clone size: .
D gene: TRBD2
V gene: TRBV29-1
CDR3 protein: CSAVSGSSYNEQFF
CDR3 DNA: TGCAGCGCCGTTAGCGGGAGCTCCTACAATGAGCAGTTCTTC

J gene: TRBJ2-3
clone size: .
D gene: TRBD2
V gene: TRBV7-3
CDR3 protein: CASSPSGIDTDTQYF
CDR3 DNA: TGTGCCAGCAGCCCGAGCGGGATTGACACAGATACGCAGTATTTT

J gene: TRBJ2-5
clone size: .
D gene: .
V gene: TRBV7-6
CDR3 protein: CASSPLGRTQETQYF
CDR3 DNA: TGTGCCAGCAGCCCCCTTGGACGGACACAAGAGACCCAGTACTTC

J gene: TRBJ2-3
clone size: .
D gene: .
V gene: TRBV30
CDR3 protein: CACPGGAISDTQYF
CDR3 DNA: TGTGCCTGCCCAGGGGGGGCCATCTCAGATACGCAGTATTTT

J gene: TRBJ2-1
clone size: .
D gene: .
V gene: TRBV10-1
CDR3 protein: CASSEQFF
CDR3 DNA: TGCGCCAGTTCTGAGCAGTTCTTC

J gene: TRBJ2-3
clone size: once
D gene: .
V gene: TRBV2
CDR3 protein: CASSALATDTQYF
CDR3 DNA: TGTGCCAGCAGTGCTCTAGCGACAGATACGCAGTATTTT

J gene: TRBJ2-7
clone size: .
D gene: .
V gene: TRBV18
CDR3 protein: CASSPGSGVGYEQYF
CDR3 DNA: TGTGCCAGCTCACCGGGATCAGGGGTCGGCTACGAGCAGTACTTC

J gene: TRBJ2-3
clone size: once
D gene: .
V gene: TRBV2
CDR3 protein: CASSATGSTDTQYF
CDR3 DNA: TGTGCCAGCAGCGCTACAGGGAGCACAGATACGCAGTATTTT

J gene: TRBJ2-2
clone size: .
D gene: TRBD2
V gene: TRBV9
CDR3 protein: CASSAAGLAAGELFF
CDR3 DNA: TGTGCCAGCAGCGCCGCGGGACTAGCTGCCGGGGAGCTGTTTTTT

J gene: TRBJ2-5
clone size: .
D gene: TRBD1
V gene: TRBV6-1
CDR3 protein: CASSGARGQETQYF
CDR3 DNA: TGTGCCAGCAGTGGGGCCAGGGGGCAAGAGACCCAGTACTTC

J gene: TRBJ1-1
clone size: .
D gene: .
V gene: TRBV6-1
CDR3 protein: CASSDSSTGPNTEAFF
CDR3 DNA: TGTGCCAGCAGTGATTCTAGCACCGGACCGAACACTGAAGCTTTCTTT

J gene: TRBJ1-2
clone size: .
D gene: TRBD1
V gene: TRBV15
CDR3 protein: CATRRVAGGSDYGYTF
CDR3 DNA: TGTGCCACCAGAAGGGTGGCAGGGGGATCGGACTATGGCTACACCTTC

J gene: TRBJ1-1
clone size: once
D gene: .
V gene: TRBV5-1
CDR3 protein: CASSREGMNTEAFF
CDR3 DNA: TGCGCCAGCAGTAGGGAAGGCATGAACACTGAAGCTTTCTTT

J gene: TRBJ2-5
clone size: .
D gene: TRBD2
V gene: TRBV2
CDR3 protein: CASSGGREETQYF
CDR3 DNA: TGTGCCAGCAGTGGCGGGAGAGAAGAGACCCAGTACTTC

J gene: TRBJ1-4
clone size: .
D gene: .
V gene: TRBV5-1
CDR3 protein: CASSLGTNEKLFF
CDR3 DNA: TGCGCCAGCAGCTTGGGTACTAATGAAAAACTGTTTTTT

J gene: TRBJ2-7
clone size: .
D gene: TRBD1
V gene: TRBV7-3
CDR3 protein: CASSFTGGGYEQYF
CDR3 DNA: TGTGCCAGCAGCTTTACAGGGGGAGGCTACGAGCAGTACTTC

J gene: TRBJ2-1
clone size: few
D gene: TRBD1
V gene: TRBV5-5
CDR3 protein: CASSPDRGGRSSYNEQFF
CDR3 DNA: TGTGCCAGCAGCCCGGACAGGGGTGGGCGAAGCTCCTACAATGAGCAGTTCTTC

J gene: TRBJ1-5
clone size: .
D gene: .
V gene: TRBV19
CDR3 protein: CASSTRAGSGNQPQHF
CDR3 DNA: TGTGCCAGTAGTACCAGGGCAGGTTCGGGCAATCAGCCCCAGCATTTT

J gene: TRBJ2-3
clone size: .
D gene: TRBD1
V gene: TRBV5-4
CDR3 protein: CASTRQGTFTDTQYF
CDR3 DNA: TGTGCCAGCACTCGACAGGGGACTTTCACAGATACGCAGTATTTT

J gene: TRBJ2-5
clone size: .
D gene: .
V gene: TRBV9
CDR3 protein: CASSVLDGGETQYF
CDR3 DNA: TGTGCCAGCAGCGTCCTCGACGGCGGGGAGACCCAGTACTTC

J gene: TRBJ1-5
clone size: few
D gene: TRBD1
V gene: TRBV6-5
CDR3 protein: CASSPDRGGQPQHF
CDR3 DNA: TGTGCCAGCAGTCCTGACAGGGGGGGACAGCCCCAGCATTTT

J gene: TRBJ2-2
clone size: once
D gene: .
V gene: TRBV11-2
CDR3 protein: CASSPPLRSGELFF
CDR3 DNA: TGTGCCAGCAGCCCTCCTCTCAGATCCGGGGAGCTGTTTTTT

J gene: TRBJ1-4
clone size: once
D gene: TRBD1
V gene: TRBV7-9
CDR3 protein: CASSSSGQEKLFF
CDR3 DNA: TGTGCCAGCAGCTCTTCGGGACAGGAAAAACTGTTTTTT

J gene: TRBJ2-7
clone size: .
D gene: .
V gene: TRBV9
CDR3 protein: CASSGDFSNEQYF
CDR3 DNA: TGTGCCAGCAGCGGGGACTTTTCTAACGAGCAGTACTTC

J gene: TRBJ1-5
clone size: once
D gene: .
V gene: TRBV7-9
CDR3 protein: CASSLELGMGNQPQHF
CDR3 DNA: TGTGCCAGCAGCTTAGAGCTGGGGATGGGCAATCAGCCCCAGCATTTT

J gene: TRBJ2-3
clone size: .
D gene: TRBD2
V gene: TRBV2
CDR3 protein: CASITGTSSDTQYF
CDR3 DNA: TGTGCCAGCATTACCGGGACTAGTTCTGATACGCAGTATTTT

J gene: TRBJ1-1
clone size: .
D gene: .
V gene: TRBV18
CDR3 protein: CASSPAGNTEAFF
CDR3 DNA: TGTGCCAGCTCACCAGCAGGGAACACTGAAGCTTTCTTT